This TCR beta chain originates from a study of cytomegalovirus exposure and HLA in healthy donors. Vbeta (60) and Jbeta (13) primers were used in the PCR. TCRdb keeps only in-frame clones here, not all; method: immunoSEQ multiplex PCR. The sample lists 90,000 or so clones, roughly four fifths occurring once. In germline, CDR1 is SGHNT, CDR2 YENEEA. The CDR3 contains 14 residues. The V end lost 2 bases, the J end lost 1 base, and 9 bases lay between the germline ends. The gene calls are TRBV11-3 and TRBJ2-7, with D perhaps matching TRBD1 (5 bases). This clonotype originated in a man aged 25-45 years in good health and CMV-seropositive. The sequenced sample consisted of PBMCs. CDR3 amino acids: CASSLNRLSYEQYF. For the CDR3, the DNA is TGTGCCAGCAGCTTAAACAGGTTGTCCTACGAGCAGTACTTC.